Listed below are T cell receptor beta chains from one sample, sequenced in a study of T cell repertoires in cytomegalovirus infection. TCRdb analysed the reads with MiXCR anew, one entry per CDR3 protein. The table has about 890,000 distinct CDR3 sequences, about a third seen once. Which antigens these TCRs recognize remains unknown. The material sequenced was cultured CD8+ T cells from PBMCs, taken from culture after CMV antigen stimulation. These receptors came from a human donor in good health (CMV status not recorded). Some clones in this sample may be carry-over from other donors' samples. Each CDR3 is given with its conserved first and last residue. Part of the rows lack a size; the others show once, few, many or a class for expanded clones.

clone_size	v_call	j_call	cdr3_aa
-	TRBV12-5	TRBJ2-3	CASGFGTTRYTDTQYF
few	TRBV7-6	TRBJ2-2	CASSVTGSNTGELFF
many	TRBV7-6	TRBJ2-5	CASSPLGGPTETQYF
few	TRBV27	TRBJ1-1	CASTPADRYTEAFF
-	TRBV27	TRBJ1-5	CASSHVAVRRGSNQPQHF
many	TRBV7-2	TRBJ2-3	CASRTLGPDTQYF
-	TRBV2	TRBJ1-2	CASTEGAHGYTF
many	TRBV6-5	TRBJ2-7	CASSTTGGSYEQYF
few	TRBV5-1	TRBJ1-1	CASSLERVMNTEAFF
-	TRBV6-1	TRBJ2-1	CAGELQGAGEQFF
few	TRBV7-6	TRBJ2-1	CASSLTQDRGYNEQFF
few	TRBV7-2	TRBJ2-3	CASSSSQGTDTQYF
-	TRBV20-1	TRBJ1-2	CSAVQDGYTF
-	TRBV4-1	TRBJ1-1	CASSPGKGRGTEAFF